One sample yielded the 9 T cell receptor beta chains listed below, sequenced in a study of cytomegalovirus exposure and HLA in healthy donors. PCR amplification relied on 60 Vbeta primers (plus 13 Jbeta primers). Repertoires were generated with immunoSEQ multiplex PCR, while TCRdb's copy carries only in-frame clones and drops some. The sample carries about 130,000 clones, roughly 80% recorded once. Material: PBMCs. Receptors originate from a female donor in good health and CMV-seronegative.

This clone appeared once. V and J are TRBV6-6 and TRBJ1-4; D is undetermined. CDR1 MNHNY and CDR2 SVGAGI come from the germline V gene (reference sequence). The CDR3 is 12 amino acids. The germline V and J ends were trimmed by 6 bases and 2 bases, with 4 bases remaining between them. The CDR3 reads CASSSTNEKLFF. The CDR3 coding sequence is TGTGCCAGCAGCTCGACTAATGAAAAACTGTTTTTT.

This clone was found a few times. J is TRBJ1-4 and V is TRBV28; D remains ambiguous. The germline V gene has CDR1 MDHEN and CDR2 SYDVKM. There are 12 residues in the CDR3. Trimming cost V 2 bases and J 12 bases, with 10 bases left between them. CDR3 sequence reads: CASSLGTSELFF. For the CDR3, the DNA is TGTGCCAGCAGTTTAGGCACAAGTGAACTGTTTTTT.

CDR3 region: CASSFRSADTQYF. CDR3 sequence (DNA): TGCGCCAGCAGTTTCAGGTCTGCAGATACGCAGTATTTT. The J gene is TRBJ2-3, the V gene TRBV5-1; D ambiguous. Trimming removed 5 bases from V and 4 bases from J, with 11 bases in between. Germline loops: CDR1 SGHRS, CDR2 YFSETQ. This CDR3 spans 13 amino acids.

V usage is TRBV4-3 and J usage is TRBJ2-7; 11 positions agree with TRBD2. The CDR3 totals 19 residues. Trimming cost V 0 bases and J 2 bases; bases outside gene matches: 12. The V gene's germline CDR1 is LGHNA and CDR2 YSLEER. The CDR3 bases are TGCGCCAGCAGCCAAGAAAGATGGCTAGCGGGAGGTCCCCCCTACGAGCAGTACTTC. Its protein product is CASSQERWLAGGPPYEQYF.

V gene TRBV5-4 combines with J gene TRBJ2-3, with 7 bases identical to TRBD1. Germline CDR1 SGHNT, CDR2 YYREEE (reference sequence). V was clipped by 4 bases and J by 11 bases; unmatched bases: 7. The CDR3 totals 12 residues. The CDR3 region has the DNA TGTGCCAGCAGCCCCGGGACAGAGGGGCAGTATTTT. This gives the protein CASSPGTEGQYF.

This sequence joins TRBV6-5 and TRBJ2-3; a weak D match, TRBD2 (6 bases). The CDR3 is made up of 15 amino acids. Per the germline V gene, CDR1 is MNHEY and CDR2 is SVGAGI. Trimming took off 5 bases at V and 1 base at J, with 13 bases between the two ends. CDR3 loop: CASSPGGGGTDTQYF. The DNA for the CDR3 is TGTGCCAGCAGTCCCGGGGGTGGAGGCACAGATACGCAGTATTTT.

The chain has TRBV9 and TRBJ2-1; the D gene is possibly TRBD2 (5 bases). Germline values: CDR1 SGDLS, CDR2 YYNGEE. Deletions cut 3 bases from V and 0 bases from J, with 10 bases between. This CDR3 has 15 residues. The CDR3: CASSASGDSYNEQFF. CDR3 bases: TGTGCCAGCAGCGCAAGCGGAGACTCCTACAATGAGCAGTTCTTC.

The chain employs TRBV19 and TRBJ1-1; 8 nucleotides agree with TRBD1. Germline CDR1 LNHDA, CDR2 SQIVND (reference sequence). The V segment lost 6 bases and the J segment 4 bases; nucleotides outside the gene matches: 10. The CDR3 sequence is 15 residues long. CDR3: CASRALGTGLTEAFF. The CDR3 nucleotides read TGTGCCAGTAGGGCCTTGGGGACAGGTCTCACTGAAGCTTTCTTT. Variable domain in full (rest from reference TRBV19 and TRBJ1-1): DGGITQSPKYLFRKEGQNVTLSCEQNLNHDAMYWYRQDPGQGLRLIYYSQIVNDFQKGDIAEGYSVSREKKESFPLTVTSAQKNPTAFYLCASRALGTGLTEAFFGQGTRLTVV.

The chain couples TRBV20-1 to TRBJ1-2, with 8 positions matching TRBD1. Germline V gene sequence: CDR1 DFQATT, CDR2 SNEGSKA (reference sequence). The CDR3 is 11 residues long. CDR3: CNLGTGGGYTF. CDR3 in DNA: TGCAACCTCGGGACAGGAGGAGGCTACACCTTC.